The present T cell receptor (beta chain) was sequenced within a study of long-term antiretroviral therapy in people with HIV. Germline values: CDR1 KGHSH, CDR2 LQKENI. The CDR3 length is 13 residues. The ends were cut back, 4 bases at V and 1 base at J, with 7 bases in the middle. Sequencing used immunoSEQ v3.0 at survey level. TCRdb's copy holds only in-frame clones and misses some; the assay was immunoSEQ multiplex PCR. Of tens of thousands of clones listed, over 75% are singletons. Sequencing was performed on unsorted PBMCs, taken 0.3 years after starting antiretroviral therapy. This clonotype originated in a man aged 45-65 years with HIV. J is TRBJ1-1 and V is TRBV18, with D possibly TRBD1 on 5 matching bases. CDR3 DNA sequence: TGTGCCAGCTCACTGAGGGGGAACACTGAAGCTTTCTTT. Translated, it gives CASSLRGNTEAFF.